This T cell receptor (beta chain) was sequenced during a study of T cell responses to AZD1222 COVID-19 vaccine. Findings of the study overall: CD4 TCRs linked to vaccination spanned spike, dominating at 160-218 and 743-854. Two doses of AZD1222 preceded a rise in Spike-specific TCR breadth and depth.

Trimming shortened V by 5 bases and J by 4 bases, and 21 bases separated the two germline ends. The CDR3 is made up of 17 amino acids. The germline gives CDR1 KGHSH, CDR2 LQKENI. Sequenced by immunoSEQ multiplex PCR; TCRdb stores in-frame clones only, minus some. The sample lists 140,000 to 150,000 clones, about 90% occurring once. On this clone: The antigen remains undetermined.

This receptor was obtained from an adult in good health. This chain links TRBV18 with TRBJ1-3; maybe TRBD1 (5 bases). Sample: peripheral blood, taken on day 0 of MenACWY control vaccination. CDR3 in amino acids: CASSNRGTVPTGNTIYF. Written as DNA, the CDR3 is TGTGCCAGCTCAAACCGAGGGACGGTGCCGACGGGAAACACCATATATTTT. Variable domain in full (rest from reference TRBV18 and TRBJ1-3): NAGVMQNPRHLVRRRGQEARLRCSPMKGHSHVYWYRQLPEEGLKFMVYLQKENIIDESGMPKERFSAEFPKEGPSILRIQQVVRGDSAAYFCASSNRGTVPTGNTIYFGEGSWLTVV.